Shown below are 2 T cell receptor beta chains from a single sample sequenced in a study of a mutant IDH1 vaccine in newly diagnosed glioma. Antigen specificity for these receptors is unknown. The method was immunoSEQ multiplex PCR; TCRdb's version includes in-frame clones alone and lacks a portion of them. This sample has roughly 25,000 clones; around 76% occur once, and the top ten carry over 3%. Time point indicated: week 47, end of study. The vaccine gave 300 ug of a 20-mer mutant IDH1 peptide subcutaneously per dose. The sample was PBMCs, taken from a glioma patient whose treatment included an IDH1 peptide vaccine. Every receptor here comes from a man in his forties with glioma. Some clones in this sample may be carry-over from other donors' samples.

J is TRBJ1-5 and V is TRBV4-2; D is unresolved. From germline, CDR1 is LGHNA and CDR2 YNFKEQ. There are 16 residues in the CDR3. V shed 0 bases and J shed 0 bases, with 9 bases lying between them. CDR3 residues: CASSQEGGDSNQPQHF. The CDR3 DNA follows: TGTGCCAGCAGCCAAGAGGGTGGTGATAGCAATCAGCCCCAGCATTTT.

The rearrangement joins TRBV2 to TRBJ1-2, with 8 bases aligning to TRBD1. J lost 8 bases, V lost 4 bases, and 6 bases had no gene match. The CDR3 is made up of 13 amino acids. Germline CDR1 and CDR2: SNHLY and FYNNEI. The CDR3 nucleotides are TGTGCCAGCAGTGCGGACAGGGTGAGAGGCTACACCTTC. As protein: CASSADRVRGYTF.